This TCR beta chain originates from a study of cytomegalovirus exposure and HLA in healthy donors. The PCR ran on 60 Vbeta and 13 Jbeta primers. Profiled with immunoSEQ multiplex PCR; TCRdb holds only in-frame clones, not every one. The profile shows around 120,000 clones, 70% to 80% of them singletons. This clone was counted a few times. V was cut by 4 bases and J by 3 bases, with 10 bases left in between. This CDR3 has 13 residues. Germline V lookup: CDR1 SGHRS, CDR2 YFSETQ. The chain has TRBV5-1 and TRBJ1-1; tentatively, D is TRBD1 (5 bases). The receptor's source is a woman aged 60-75 years in good health and CMV-seropositive. Sequenced material: PBMCs. CDR3 sequence: CASSPQGYTEAFF. CDR3 coding DNA: TGCGCCAGCAGCCCTCAGGGTTACACTGAAGCTTTCTTT.